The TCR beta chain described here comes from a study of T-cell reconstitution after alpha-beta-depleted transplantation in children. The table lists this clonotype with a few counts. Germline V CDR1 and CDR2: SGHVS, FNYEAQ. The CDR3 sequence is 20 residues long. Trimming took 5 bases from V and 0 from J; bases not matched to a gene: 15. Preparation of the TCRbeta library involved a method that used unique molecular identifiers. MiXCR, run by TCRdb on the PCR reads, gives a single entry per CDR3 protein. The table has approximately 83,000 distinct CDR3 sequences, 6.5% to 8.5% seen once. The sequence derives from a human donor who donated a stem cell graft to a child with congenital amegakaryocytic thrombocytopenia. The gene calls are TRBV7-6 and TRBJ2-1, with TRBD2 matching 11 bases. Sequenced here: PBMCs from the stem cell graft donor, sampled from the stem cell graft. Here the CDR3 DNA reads TGTGCCAGCAGCCCTCATACTAGCGGGAGAACTTCAGGCTCCTACAATGAGCAGTTCTTC. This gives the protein CASSPHTSGRTSGSYNEQFF.